This is a list of T cell receptor beta chains from one sample in a study of blood T cell repertoires in COVID-19. Here immunoSEQ multiplex PCR was the method, and the copy in TCRdb shows in-frame clones only, minus some. The data show roughly 66,000 clones, around 93% seen once. The sequencing input was peripheral blood. The receptors were gathered from a human donor in a cohort sampled during active COVID-19. Both conserved end residues are part of each CDR3. Each record gives: J gene, V gene, CDR3 protein.

j_call: TRBJ2-7
v_call: TRBV6-5
cdr3_aa: CASRDWDNSYEQYF

j_call: TRBJ2-5
v_call: TRBV7-3
cdr3_aa: CASSTSGQETQYF

j_call: TRBJ2-3
v_call: TRBV7-9
cdr3_aa: CASSPTGGVADTQYF

j_call: TRBJ2-1
v_call: TRBV28
cdr3_aa: CASSSPPGGRIGNEQFF

j_call: TRBJ2-2
v_call: TRBV5-1
cdr3_aa: CASSPGLALNGELFF

j_call: TRBJ2-3
v_call: TRBV5-6
cdr3_aa: CASSLGGSTQYF

j_call: TRBJ2-2
v_call: TRBV4-1
cdr3_aa: CASSRLAATNTGELFF

j_call: TRBJ2-7
v_call: TRBV11-3
cdr3_aa: CASSPPGQGSNEQYF

j_call: TRBJ1-4
v_call: TRBV5-5
cdr3_aa: CASSLVRTAATNEKLFF

j_call: TRBJ1-4
v_call: TRBV3-1/TRBV3-2
cdr3_aa: CASSQESGTGRFGREKLFF

j_call: TRBJ2-1
v_call: TRBV4-1
cdr3_aa: CASSHRGGTGGLSTYNEQFF

j_call: TRBJ2-3
v_call: TRBV2
cdr3_aa: CASSPGGSRTDTQYF

j_call: TRBJ1-2
v_call: TRBV9
cdr3_aa: CASSPQGGVTLGGYGYTF

j_call: TRBJ1-1
v_call: TRBV5-1
cdr3_aa: CASSWSTGKNTEAFF

j_call: TRBJ1-4
v_call: TRBV28
cdr3_aa: CASRPQGAGEKLFF

j_call: TRBJ2-1
v_call: TRBV5-1
cdr3_aa: CASSLSGLAGVGQFF

j_call: TRBJ2-5
v_call: TRBV11-2
cdr3_aa: CASRLGIAGGQETQYF

j_call: TRBJ1-6
v_call: TRBV19
cdr3_aa: CASSLRTGNSPLHF

j_call: TRBJ2-1
v_call: TRBV12-3/TRBV12-4
cdr3_aa: CASSLTRQFF

j_call: TRBJ1-1
v_call: TRBV5-6
cdr3_aa: CASSFLSSEAFF

j_call: TRBJ1-6
v_call: TRBV7-2
cdr3_aa: CASGTRPFAPLHF

j_call: TRBJ1-2
v_call: TRBV28
cdr3_aa: CASSLPGIISYGYTF

j_call: TRBJ1-1
v_call: TRBV7-3
cdr3_aa: CASSLQVRGMNTEAFF

j_call: TRBJ1-2
v_call: TRBV6-5
cdr3_aa: CASRSGTGPYGYTF

j_call: TRBJ2-5
v_call: TRBV19
cdr3_aa: CASSNDRGQETQYF

j_call: TRBJ2-7
v_call: TRBV7-8
cdr3_aa: CASSTDRGPSYEQYF

j_call: TRBJ1-1
v_call: TRBV6-1
cdr3_aa: CASSGRPTARNTEAFF

j_call: TRBJ1-6
v_call: TRBV5-1
cdr3_aa: CASSSGQGALGSYNSPLHF

j_call: TRBJ1-2
v_call: TRBV3-1/TRBV3-2
cdr3_aa: CASSPDRGYGYTF

j_call: TRBJ1-2
v_call: TRBV25-1
cdr3_aa: CASSELGTGYGYTF

j_call: TRBJ1-6
v_call: TRBV11-2
cdr3_aa: CASIDRGRGGGNSPLHF

j_call: TRBJ2-1
v_call: TRBV24-1
cdr3_aa: CATSDRFYGGREQFF

j_call: TRBJ2-1
v_call: TRBV12-5
cdr3_aa: CASGLDRLPAYNEQFF

j_call: TRBJ2-5
v_call: TRBV6-6
cdr3_aa: CASSYSKPNGETQYF

j_call: TRBJ2-1
v_call: TRBV5-4
cdr3_aa: CASRWGSGGFQTYNEQFF

j_call: TRBJ1-4
v_call: TRBV19
cdr3_aa: CASSRLFRGNEKLFF

j_call: TRBJ2-7
v_call: TRBV4-2
cdr3_aa: CASSELTAYEQYF

j_call: TRBJ1-5
v_call: TRBV27
cdr3_aa: CASSLSRQGNQPQHF

j_call: TRBJ2-4
v_call: TRBV4-2
cdr3_aa: CASSQTGGENIQYF

j_call: TRBJ2-3
v_call: TRBV4-1
cdr3_aa: CASSPLAAAETDTQYF

j_call: TRBJ2-5
v_call: TRBV28
cdr3_aa: CASSLTGNQETQYF

j_call: TRBJ2-2
v_call: TRBV11-1
cdr3_aa: CASSVQGAVGELFF

j_call: TRBJ2-2
v_call: TRBV7-2
cdr3_aa: CASRKAWGANTGELFF

j_call: TRBJ2-2
v_call: TRBV13
cdr3_aa: CASSFYGRATGELFF

j_call: TRBJ2-2
v_call: TRBV5-1
cdr3_aa: CASSDQGRTGELFF

j_call: TRBJ2-1
v_call: TRBV19
cdr3_aa: CASSSSGGYYNEQFF

j_call: TRBJ1-5
v_call: TRBV6-2/TRBV6-3
cdr3_aa: CASSYAGMLSQPQHF

j_call: TRBJ2-7
v_call: TRBV6-2/TRBV6-3
cdr3_aa: CASSYSTSGVHEQYF

j_call: TRBJ2-2
v_call: TRBV2
cdr3_aa: CASSDRGNTGELFF

j_call: TRBJ2-1
v_call: TRBV19
cdr3_aa: CASRTSGSRDEQFF

j_call: TRBJ2-3
v_call: TRBV5-1
cdr3_aa: CASSFEGGGDTQYF

j_call: TRBJ1-2
v_call: TRBV4-2
cdr3_aa: CASSQQGIDGYTF

j_call: TRBJ1-2
v_call: TRBV5-4
cdr3_aa: CASSPGQGTFGYTF

j_call: TRBJ2-3
v_call: TRBV29-1
cdr3_aa: CSVSGLGQGISDTQYF

j_call: TRBJ2-3
v_call: TRBV30
cdr3_aa: CAWTGQFTDTQYF

j_call: TRBJ2-7
v_call: TRBV4-2
cdr3_aa: CASSLGLTDPTGTSDHEQYF

j_call: TRBJ2-7
v_call: TRBV24-1
cdr3_aa: CATSDGLAGGSSEQYF